Following are 8 T cell receptor beta chains from one sample sequenced in a study of T cells after yellow fever vaccination. Each CDR3 protein gets one entry after TCRdb re-called the 5' RACE reads with MiXCR. The sample includes a few hundred thousand distinct CDR3 sequences, around 13% seen only once; the top ten take around 3%. The starting material was CD4+ T cells sorted from PBMCs, obtained 15 days after the yellow fever booster vaccination. The origin of the receptors is a man in his late teens or twenties who received the YFV17D yellow fever vaccine.

The chain recombines TRBV5-1 with TRBJ2-5; D could derive from TRBD1 or TRBD2 (5 bases each). The CDR3 runs to 16 residues. V was pared by 0 bases and J by 5 bases, with 17 bases between. Looked up from germline, CDR1 is SGHRS and CDR2 is YFSETQ. CDR3 sequence reads: CASSLGRHAEGETQYF. CDR3 nucleotide sequence: TGCGCCAGCAGCTTGGGGAGACACGCCGAGGGGGAGACCCAGTACTTC.

At least ten counts were recorded for this clonotype. The junction departs from germline at one end; a sequencing error may be responsible. This sequence joins TRBV18 and TRBJ2-3; tentatively, D is TRBD1 (5 bases). CDR1 is KGHSH, CDR2 LQKENI, per germline. This CDR3 contains 14 residues. As DNA, the CDR3 is TGCGCCAGCAGCCCAGACAGTAGCACAGATACGCAGTATTTT. It codes for CASSPDSSTDTQYF.

This clonotype appeared a few times. The chain links TRBV5-1 to TRBJ2-3, with D tentatively TRBD1 or TRBD2 (6 bases each). Trimming stripped 1 base from V and 5 bases from J, with 14 bases between. From germline, CDR1 is SGHRS and CDR2 YFSETQ. This CDR3 is built from 15 residues. CDR3 sequence: CASSLFWGAGDTQYF. CDR3 nucleotide sequence: TGCGCCAGCAGCTTGTTTTGGGGGGCTGGAGATACGCAGTATTTT.

The rearrangement links TRBV2 to TRBJ2-3, with a tentative D call TRBD2 (5 bases). Germline V lookup: CDR1 SNHLY, CDR2 FYNNEI. The CDR3 covers 15 residues. The ends were cut back, 6 bases at V and 4 bases at J, with 17 bases in the middle. The CDR3 DNA follows: TGTGCCAGCAGCCCTTATTCCGGGGTCGCAGATACGCAGTATTTT. Translating gives CASSPYSGVADTQYF.

Only a few counts were recorded for this clonotype. The J gene is TRBJ2-5, the V gene TRBV5-6; 9 bases line up with TRBD1. The CDR3 runs to 14 residues. CDR1 is SGHDT and CDR2 is YYEEEE in the germline V gene. V lost 4 bases and J lost 5; bases outside the gene matches: 6. In nucleotides, the CDR3 is TGTGCCAGCAGCGGAATACAGGGGGCTGAGACCCAGTACTTC. Translated: CASSGIQGAETQYF. Full variable domain (remainder filled in from reference TRBV5-6 and TRBJ2-5): DAGVTQSPTHLIKTRGQQVTLRCSPKSGHDTVSWYQQALGQGPQFIFQYYEEEERQRGNFPDRFSGHQFPNYSSELNVNALLLGDSALYLCASSGIQGAETQYFGPGTRLLVL.

This clonotype showed up just a few times. The J gene is TRBJ1-1, the V gene TRBV4-1; D uncertain. Trimming shortened V by 4 bases and J by 10 bases, and 16 bases separated the two germline ends. The CDR3 length is 13 residues. Germline loops: CDR1 MGHRA, CDR2 YSYEKL. The chain's CDR3 is CASSPILGSGAFF. CDR3 nucleotide sequence: TGCGCCAGCAGCCCCATTTTAGGTTCTGGAGCTTTCTTT.

The chain recombines TRBV9 with TRBJ2-7, with TRBD1 matching 7 bases. The V and J ends lost 0 bases and 9 bases, in that order; junction bases with no gene match: 6. The CDR3 is made up of 13 amino acids. Germline CDR1 is SGDLS and CDR2 is YYNGEE. The chain's CDR3 is CASSVVETGLQYF. Here the CDR3 DNA reads TGTGCCAGCAGCGTAGTAGAGACAGGGCTGCAGTACTTC.

This clonotype was observed a handful of times. The rearrangement links TRBV5-1 to TRBJ2-1, with D perhaps TRBD2 (5 bases). The CDR3 contains 12 residues. Germline CDR1 reads SGHRS; CDR2 reads YFSETQ. V shed 6 bases and J shed 2 bases, with 6 bases lying between them. The CDR3 here is CASTGAYNEQFF. The CDR3 DNA is TGCGCCAGCACCGGGGCCTACAATGAGCAGTTCTTC.